The 16 T cell receptor beta chains presented below share a single source sample, sequenced in a study of blood T cell repertoires in COVID-19. Repertoires were generated with immunoSEQ multiplex PCR, while TCRdb's copy carries only in-frame clones and drops some. The data hold 25,000 to 30,000 clones, with approximately 89% observed a single time. Sequencing used peripheral blood. These receptor sequences come from a human donor with acute or convalescent COVID-19. The donor label of this sample is uncertain.

This clone showed up just a few times. The chain employs TRBV19 and TRBJ1-5; 8 bases agree with TRBD1. The CDR3 is 14 amino acids. The V and J ends lost 1 base and 7 bases, in that order; junction bases with no gene match: 3. The V gene's germline CDR1 is LNHDA and CDR2 SQIVND (reference sequence). The CDR3 loop is CASSIVQGAQPQHF. In DNA form, the CDR3 reads TGTGCCAGTAGTATAGTCCAGGGGGCGCAGCCCCAGCATTTT. The whole variable domain, filled in from reference TRBV19 and TRBJ1-5, reads DGGITQSPKYLFRKEGQNVTLSCEQNLNHDAMYWYRQDPGQGLRLIYYSQIVNDFQKGDIAEGYSVSREKKESFPLTVTSAQKNPTAFYLCASSIVQGAQPQHFGDGTRLSIL.

This rearrangement joins TRBV19 to TRBJ2-6, with a weak D call TRBD2 (5 bases). This CDR3 region has 15 residues. Trimming cost V 3 bases and J 4 bases, with 10 bases left between them. Germline lookup yields CDR1 LNHDA and CDR2 SQIVND (reference sequence). The CDR3 sequence is CASSIGRRGANVLTF. The CDR3 coding sequence is TGTGCCAGTAGTATCGGGCGGAGGGGGGCCAACGTCCTGACTTTC. Filled out from reference TRBV19 and TRBJ2-6, the complete variable domain reads DGGITQSPKYLFRKEGQNVTLSCEQNLNHDAMYWYRQDPGQGLRLIYYSQIVNDFQKGDIAEGYSVSREKKESFPLTVTSAQKNPTAFYLCASSIGRRGANVLTFGAGSRLTVL.

This clone was seen once. The genes are TRBV6-2 or TRBV6-3 and TRBJ2-5; 15 bases align to TRBD2. This CDR3 is built from 15 residues. Germline V gene data show CDR1 as MNHEY and CDR2 as SVGEGT. V was pared by 4 bases and J by 10 bases, with 7 bases of the junction left unmatched. This chain's CDR3 is CASSSGTSGGLGQYF. In nucleotides, the CDR3 is TGTGCCAGCAGTTCCGGGACTAGCGGGGGGCTGGGCCAGTACTTC.

The chain's CDR3 is CASRPSAAGNQPQHF. DNA of the CDR3: TGCGCCAGCAGACCCAGCGCCGCAGGCAATCAGCCCCAGCATTTT. J is TRBJ1-5 and V is TRBV5-1; D not certain. From germline, CDR1 is SGHRS and CDR2 YFSETQ. V was shortened by 5 bases and J by 2 bases, with 14 bases between the two germline ends. The CDR3 spans 15 residues. The whole variable domain, filled in from reference TRBV5-1 and TRBJ1-5, reads KAGVTQTPRYLIKTRGQQVTLSCSPISGHRSVSWYQQTPGQGLQFLFEYFSETQRNKGNFPGRFSGRQFSNSRSEMNVSTLELGDSALYLCASRPSAAGNQPQHFGDGTRLSIL.

Only one count was recorded for this clone. The J gene is TRBJ1-1, the V gene TRBV10-2, with 10 bases that match TRBD1. Per the germline V gene, CDR1 is WSHSY and CDR2 is SAAADI. The CDR3 has 15 residues. Losses at the gene ends were 7 bases for V and 2 bases for J; bases not matched to a gene: 7. The CDR3 reads CASISGQGRNTEAFF. CDR3 nucleotide sequence: TGCGCCAGCATATCGGGACAGGGGCGAAACACTGAAGCTTTCTTT.

The chain employs TRBV29-1 and TRBJ1-5; D not certain. The germline gives CDR1 SQVTM, CDR2 ANQGSEA. Between the trimmed V and J ends, which lost 4 bases and 5 bases, there was a span of 9 bases. The CDR3 covers 12 residues. CDR3 sequence (DNA): TGCAGCGTTGTGGACGGGGATCAGCCCCAGCATTTT. It codes for CSVVDGDQPQHF.

This chain connects TRBV20-1 to TRBJ2-7; no clear D gene. The CDR3 sequence is 11 residues long. Between the trimmed V and J ends, which lost 0 bases and 7 bases, there was a span of 7 bases. The germline CDR1 and CDR2 sequences are DFQATT and SNEGSKA (reference sequence). The CDR3 coding sequence is TGCAGTGCTAGAGACAGCAGGGAGCAGTACTTC. Translated, it gives CSARDSREQYF.

This chain connects TRBV11-2 to TRBJ2-5, with D maybe TRBD2 (6 bases). Germline values: CDR1 SGHAT, CDR2 FQNNGV. The V and J ends lost 5 bases and 4 bases respectively, with 17 bases between them. The CDR3 covers 15 residues. The CDR3 here is CASSPRDGRGETQYF. CDR3 DNA sequence: TGTGCCAGCAGCCCGAGGGACGGGCGGGGAGAGACCCAGTACTTC.

V gene TRBV18 combines with J gene TRBJ1-1, with 7 positions matching TRBD1. The CDR3 runs to 14 residues. Germline V CDR1 and CDR2: KGHSH, LQKENI. With 3 bases clipped from V and 4 bases from J, the junction kept 5 bases outside the gene matches. The CDR3 sequence is CASSPGSGGTEAFF. The CDR3 nucleotides are TGTGCCAGCTCACCTGGCTCAGGGGGCACTGAAGCTTTCTTT.

The table lists this clone with a few counts. The chain combines TRBV4-1 with TRBJ2-7; D is uncertain. V lost 0 bases, J lost 7 bases, and 10 bases lay in between. The CDR3 has 13 residues. Germline V gene sequence: CDR1 MGHRA, CDR2 YSYEKL. CDR3 nucleotides: TGCGCCAGCAGCCAAGAAGCCGGTTGGGAGCAGTACGTC. It is translated as CASSQEAGWEQYV.

The chain combines TRBV7-2 with TRBJ2-7; 7 bases line up with TRBD2. Trimming at V came to 0 bases and at J to 9 bases, leaving 8 bases not matched to a gene. The CDR3 consists of 14 residues. The V gene's germline CDR1 is SGHTA and CDR2 FQGNSA. The CDR3 nucleotides are TGTGCCAGCAGCTTAGCGATCTCGGGGGGTATGCAGTACTTC. Translating it yields CASSLAISGGMQYF.

The J gene is TRBJ2-1, the V gene TRBV7-3, with D tentatively TRBD2 (6 bases). The CDR3 totals 16 residues. Trimming removed 5 bases from V and 4 bases from J, with 18 bases in between. The germline CDR1 and CDR2 sequences are SGHTA and FQGTGA. CDR3: CASSISGSPGYNEQFF. CDR3 DNA sequence: TGTGCCAGCAGCATTAGCGGTTCCCCGGGTTACAATGAGCAGTTCTTC.

The CDR3 sequence is CASSTGTRLPYEQYF. The CDR3 region has the DNA TGTGCCAGCAGCACCGGGACTCGATTACCCTACGAGCAGTACTTC. The chain is built from TRBV6-2 or TRBV6-3 and TRBJ2-7, with D possibly TRBD2 on 6 matching bases. CDR3 size: 15 residues. Germline CDR1 and CDR2: MNHEY and SVGEGT. V lost 6 bases, J lost 2 bases, and 17 bases lay in between.

The J gene is TRBJ1-2, the V gene TRBV6-5, with TRBD1 matching 8 bases. Germline assignment: CDR1 MNHEY and CDR2 SVGAGI. This CDR3 is 15 amino acids long. Trimming cost V 2 bases and J 7 bases; bases outside gene matches: 9. The CDR3 reads CASSYIRTGRRGYTF. CDR3 bases: TGTGCCAGCAGTTACATTCGGACAGGGCGGCGTGGCTACACCTTC.

The chain couples TRBV7-2 to TRBJ2-3, with D possibly matching TRBD1 (6 bases). In germline, CDR1 is SGHTA, CDR2 FQGNSA. The CDR3 is 14 amino acids. Trimming took off 4 bases at V and 4 bases at J, with 12 bases between the two ends. The CDR3 here is CASSSSGVPDTQYF. CDR3 coding DNA: TGTGCCAGCAGCTCCTCAGGGGTCCCAGATACGCAGTATTTT. The full variable domain, in which reference TRBV7-2 and TRBJ2-3 provide the parts outside the CDR3, is GAGVSQSPSNKVTEKGKDVELRCDPISGHTALYWYRQSLGQGLEFLIYFQGNSAPDKSGLPSDRFSAERTGGSVSTLTIQRTQQEDSAVYLCASSSSGVPDTQYFGPGTRLTVL.

The chain has TRBV18 and TRBJ2-4; 8 bases align to TRBD2. Germline V lookup: CDR1 KGHSH, CDR2 LQKENI. V lost 6 bases to trimming and J lost 5 bases; unmatched junction nucleotides: 0. The length of the CDR3 is 12 residues. Here the CDR3 DNA reads TGTGCCAGCTCCGGGGGGGAAAACATTCAGTACTTC. The encoded protein is CASSGGENIQYF.